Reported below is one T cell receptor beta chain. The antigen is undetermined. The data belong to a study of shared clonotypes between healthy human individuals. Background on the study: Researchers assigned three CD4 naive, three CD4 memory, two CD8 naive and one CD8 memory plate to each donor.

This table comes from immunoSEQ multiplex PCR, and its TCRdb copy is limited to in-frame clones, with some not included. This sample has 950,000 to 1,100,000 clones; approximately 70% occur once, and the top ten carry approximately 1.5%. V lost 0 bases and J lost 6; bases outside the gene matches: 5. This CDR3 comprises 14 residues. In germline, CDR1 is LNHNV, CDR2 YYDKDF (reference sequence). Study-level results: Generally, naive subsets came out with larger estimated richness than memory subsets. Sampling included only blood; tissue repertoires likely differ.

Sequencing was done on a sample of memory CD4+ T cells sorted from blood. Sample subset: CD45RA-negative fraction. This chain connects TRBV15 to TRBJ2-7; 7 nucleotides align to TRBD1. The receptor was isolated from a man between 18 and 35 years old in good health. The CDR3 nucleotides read TGTGCCACCAGCAGAGATACCCAGGGGGTCGAGCAGTACTTC. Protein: CATSRDTQGVEQYF.